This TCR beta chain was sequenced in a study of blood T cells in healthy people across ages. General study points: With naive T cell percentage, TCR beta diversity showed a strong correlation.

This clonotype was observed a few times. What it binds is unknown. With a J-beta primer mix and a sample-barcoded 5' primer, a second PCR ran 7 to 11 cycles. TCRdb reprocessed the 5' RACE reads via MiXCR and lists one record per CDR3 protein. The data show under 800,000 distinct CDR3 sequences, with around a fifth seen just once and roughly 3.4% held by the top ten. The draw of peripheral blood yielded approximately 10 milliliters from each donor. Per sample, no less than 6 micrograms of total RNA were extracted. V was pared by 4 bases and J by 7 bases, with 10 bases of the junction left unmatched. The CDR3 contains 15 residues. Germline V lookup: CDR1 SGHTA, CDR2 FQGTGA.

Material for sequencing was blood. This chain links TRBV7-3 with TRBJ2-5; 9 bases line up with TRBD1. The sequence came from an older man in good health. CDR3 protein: CASSSNGAGQGTQYF. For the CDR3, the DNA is TGTGCCAGCAGCTCCAATGGAGCGGGACAGGGGACCCAGTACTTC. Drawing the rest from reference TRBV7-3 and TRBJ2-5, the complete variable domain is GAGVSQTPSNKVTEKGKYVELRCDPISGHTALYWYRQSLGQGPEFLIYFQGTGAADDSGLPNDRFFAVRPEGSVSTLKIQRTERGDSAVYLCASSSNGAGQGTQYFGPGTRLLVL.